This TCR beta chain appears in the sequencing data of a study of T cells in women clearing cervical HPV infection. A word on this clone: Its target is not known.

Study-wide findings and caveats: T-cell numbers per sample were unknown and may explain richness differences.

The protocol was immunoSEQ multiplex PCR, while the TCRdb copy is restricted to in-frame clones and leaves out a portion. The sample features more than 40,000 clones, with 7.6% in its top ten. The source material was blood buffy coat. The receptor's source is a woman aged 18-69 years with a cervical HPV16 infection that either progressed to CIN3+ or cleared (not recorded which).

The sequenced CDR3 bases are TGTGCCAGCAGCCTCTACTCAGGCGTCCCGGTCGACGAG. It specifies CASSLYSGVPVDE. The entire CDR3 is CASSLYSGVPVDEQYF. This chain links TRBV7-7 with TRBJ2-7; D not resolved. Coverage ceases 3 residues before the CDR3 finishes, and the germline J gene fills in the end. This CDR3 contains 16 residues. Trimming shortened V by 5 bases and J by 5 bases, and 22 bases separated the two germline ends. The germline gives CDR1 SSHAT, CDR2 FNYEAQ (reference sequence).